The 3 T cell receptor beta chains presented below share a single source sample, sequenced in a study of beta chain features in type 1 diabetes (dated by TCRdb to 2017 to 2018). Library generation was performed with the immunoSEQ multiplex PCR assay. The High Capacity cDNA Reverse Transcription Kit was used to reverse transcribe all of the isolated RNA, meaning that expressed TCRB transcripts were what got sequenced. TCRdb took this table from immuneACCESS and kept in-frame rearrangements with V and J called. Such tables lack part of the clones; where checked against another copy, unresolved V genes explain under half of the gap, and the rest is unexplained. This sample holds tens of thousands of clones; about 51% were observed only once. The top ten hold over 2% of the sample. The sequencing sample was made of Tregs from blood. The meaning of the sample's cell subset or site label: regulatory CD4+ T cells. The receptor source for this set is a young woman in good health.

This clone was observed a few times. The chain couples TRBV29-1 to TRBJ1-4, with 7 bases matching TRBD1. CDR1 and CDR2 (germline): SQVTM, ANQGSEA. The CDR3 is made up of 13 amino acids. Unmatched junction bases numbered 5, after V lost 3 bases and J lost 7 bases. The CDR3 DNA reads TGCAGCGTTGATGGCAGGGGGAGTGAAAAACTGTTTTTT. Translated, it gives CSVDGRGSEKLFF.

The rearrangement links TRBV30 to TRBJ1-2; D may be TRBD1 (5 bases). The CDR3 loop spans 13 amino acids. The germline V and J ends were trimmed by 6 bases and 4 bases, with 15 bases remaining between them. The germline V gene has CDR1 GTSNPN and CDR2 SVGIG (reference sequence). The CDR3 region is CACRSQGFYGYTF. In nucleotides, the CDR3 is TGTGCCTGTCGTTCTCAGGGTTTCTATGGCTACACCTTC.

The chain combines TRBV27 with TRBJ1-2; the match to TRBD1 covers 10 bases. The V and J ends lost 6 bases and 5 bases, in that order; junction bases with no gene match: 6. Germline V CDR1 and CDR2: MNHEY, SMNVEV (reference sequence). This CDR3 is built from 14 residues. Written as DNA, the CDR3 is TGTGCCAGCAGAGACCCGGGACAGGGGTATGGCTACACCTTC. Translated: CASRDPGQGYGYTF.